The 15 T cell receptor beta chains listed next were all sequenced from one sample in a study of T-cell reconstitution after alpha-beta-depleted transplantation in children. Preparation of the TCRbeta library used unique molecular identifiers. MiXCR was run by TCRdb on the PCR reads, yielding one entry per CDR3 protein. The sample holds some 200,000 distinct CDR3 sequences, roughly 8.1% seen once. Sample: PBMCs, mostly from graft donor cells, taken 360 days after TCRalphabeta/CD19-depleted stem cell transplant. The receptors shown here come from a male patient aged 2 to 9 who had a stem cell transplant for acute myeloid leukemia, so the T cells may come from the graft donor.

This clonotype was found many times. This chain links TRBV12-3 or TRBV12-4 with TRBJ1-3; TRBD1 might be the D (5 bases). V lost 5 bases to trimming and J lost 2 bases, with 10 bases between them. The CDR3 spans 14 residues. Here the CDR3 DNA reads TGTGCCAGCAGTGGGGCCGGAGCTGGAAACACCATATATTTT. Translation gives CASSGAGAGNTIYF.

This clonotype was detected ten times or more. The CDR3 region has the DNA TGTGCCACCAGCAGCTCCGGACAGCCCTACACTGAAGCTTTCTTT. It translates to CATSSSGQPYTEAFF. This chain uses TRBV15 with TRBJ1-1; D might be TRBD1 (6 bases). The CDR3 runs 15 residues. Trimming took 3 bases from V and 3 from J, leaving 14 bases between them. Germline V gene sequence: CDR1 LNHNV, CDR2 YYDKDF (reference sequence).

This clonotype was detected a few times. The V call is TRBV12-3 or TRBV12-4, the J call TRBJ2-1; D remains ambiguous. The CDR3 is made up of 13 amino acids. Between the trimmed V and J ends, which lost 5 bases and 9 bases, there was a span of 14 bases. The CDR3 region is CASSPEVRSEQFF. CDR3 sequence (DNA): TGTGCCAGCAGTCCCGAAGTACGATCTGAGCAGTTCTTC.

V usage is TRBV11-2 and J usage is TRBJ2-7, with 9 bases that match TRBD1. In germline, CDR1 is SGHAT, CDR2 FQNNGV. There are 14 residues in the CDR3. V was pared by 5 bases and J by 3 bases, with 5 bases of the junction left unmatched. Here the CDR3 DNA reads TGTGCCAGCAGCCCCGTGGACAGGGGCTACGAGCAGTACTTC. It encodes CASSPVDRGYEQYF.

This clonotype was recorded at least ten times. This chain joins TRBV4-1 and TRBJ2-5; TRBD1 matches at 7 bases. From germline, CDR1 is MGHRA and CDR2 YSYEKL. This CDR3 region has 16 residues. V dropped 4 bases and J dropped 5; count of bases not matched to a gene: 13. This CDR3 is CASSRTGEIRRETQYF. The CDR3 DNA sequence: TGCGCCAGCAGCCGCACAGGGGAAATCAGGCGGGAGACCCAGTACTTC.

This clonotype was counted only a few times. The rearrangement links TRBV10-3 to TRBJ1-1; a weak D match, TRBD1 (6 bases). Trimming removed 10 bases from V and 0 bases from J, with 12 bases in between. From germline, CDR1 is ENHRY and CDR2 SYGVKD. The CDR3 is 13 residues long. CDR3 region: CATQTGVNTEAFF. As DNA, the CDR3 is TGTGCCACTCAGACAGGAGTGAACACTGAAGCTTTCTTT.

This clonotype was observed many times. V and J are TRBV5-1 and TRBJ2-3; 8 bases map to TRBD1. V was clipped by 4 bases and J by 0 bases; unmatched bases: 10. The CDR3 totals 17 residues. From germline, CDR1 is SGHRS and CDR2 YFSETQ. The CDR3 DNA is TGCGCCAGCAGCCCGAGGACAGGGTCGAAGAGCACAGATACGCAGTATTTT. Translation: CASSPRTGSKSTDTQYF.

This clonotype was picked up many times. V gene TRBV15 combines with J gene TRBJ1-1; tentatively, D is TRBD1 (6 bases). The CDR3 has 15 residues. V was shortened by 5 bases and J by 6 bases, with 19 bases between the two germline ends. Germline V gene sequence: CDR1 LNHNV, CDR2 YYDKDF (reference sequence). The CDR3 sequence is CATSGRRGAVPEAFF. The CDR3 bases are TGTGCCACCAGCGGCCGCAGGGGCGCTGTCCCTGAAGCTTTCTTT.

This clonotype was found many times. The V and J genes are TRBV5-1 and TRBJ2-5; 8 bases match TRBD1. The junction had 9 bases not matched to a gene; V was cut back by 0 bases and J by 5 bases. This CDR3 spans 16 amino acids. CDR1 and CDR2 from the germline V gene are SGHRS and YFSETQ. CDR3 in amino acids: CASSLASGGVEETQYF. CDR3 DNA sequence: TGCGCCAGCAGCTTGGCCTCAGGGGGCGTTGAGGAGACCCAGTACTTC.

This clonotype was counted ten times or more. The chain combines TRBV5-1 with TRBJ2-7; D may match TRBD1 or TRBD2 (5 bases each). Germline CDR1 and CDR2: SGHRS and YFSETQ. The CDR3 length is 14 residues. Trimming stripped 2 bases from V and 5 bases from J, with 14 bases between. CDR3 loop: CASSLRGAVDEQYF. The CDR3 DNA reads as TGCGCCAGCAGCTTAAGAGGGGCGGTGGACGAGCAGTACTTC.

This clonotype was counted at least ten times. The chain links TRBV4-2 to TRBJ1-4; D is unclear. V was trimmed by 1 base and J by 8 bases, leaving 17 bases between them. Germline CDR1 reads LGHNA; CDR2 reads YNFKEQ. CDR3 length equals 16 residues. The CDR3 is CASSQVGGAEGEKLFF. CDR3 sequence (DNA): TGTGCCAGCAGCCAAGTTGGCGGCGCGGAAGGGGAAAAACTGTTTTTT.

This clonotype came up a few times. The V gene is TRBV29-1, the J gene TRBJ2-3; 8 nucleotides align to TRBD2. Germline V gene sequence: CDR1 SQVTM, CDR2 ANQGSEA. The V gene end was trimmed by 6 bases and the J gene end by 2 bases; junction bases not matched to a gene: 10. The CDR3 is 15 residues long. CDR3 protein: CSVPISGGITDTQYF. Here the CDR3 DNA reads TGCAGCGTACCGATATCGGGAGGGATCACAGATACGCAGTATTTT.

The chain joins TRBV30 to TRBJ2-7; D not certain. The germline V gene encodes CDR1 GTSNPN and CDR2 SVGIG (reference sequence). There are 13 residues in the CDR3. V lost 4 bases and J lost 4, with 14 bases in between. CDR3: CAWNDRPGYEQYF. The CDR3 DNA reads as TGTGCCTGGAATGACCGCCCTGGGTACGAGCAGTACTTC. The entire variable domain, with the rest obtained from reference TRBV30 and TRBJ2-7, is as follows: SQTIHQWPATLVQPVGSPLSLECTVEGTSNPNLYWYRQAAGRGLQLLFYSVGIGQISSEVPQNLSASRPQDRQFILSSKKLLLSDSGFYLCAWNDRPGYEQYFGPGTRLTVT.

This clonotype was counted a single time. The chain joins TRBV6-5 to TRBJ2-3, with 8 bases aligning to TRBD2. Germline V lookup: CDR1 MNHEY, CDR2 SVGAGI. This CDR3 region has 15 residues. The J segment lost 2 bases and the V segment lost 4 bases, leaving 5 bases of the junction unmatched. In DNA, the CDR3 is TGTGCCAGCAGTTCCCATAGCGGGGCCACAGATACGCAGTATTTT. It specifies CASSSHSGATDTQYF.

This clonotype has more than one count but fewer than ten. The V gene is TRBV25-1, the J gene TRBJ2-7, with D possibly TRBD2 on 7 matching bases. Germline CDR1 MGHDK, CDR2 SYGVNS. Trimming pared 6 bases from V and 0 bases from J, leaving 12 bases between. The CDR3 runs 14 residues. The CDR3 nucleotides are TGTGCCAGCAGCCTGGGGGGGGCCTCCTACGAGCAGTACTTC. Protein sequence: CASSLGGASYEQYF.